The clone carrying this T cell receptor beta chain came up many times. This entry is derived from a study of immune characterization of retroperitoneal liposarcoma. TCRdb called the PCR reads again in MiXCR, with one record for every CDR3 protein. The table shows around 10,000 distinct CDR3 sequences, with over 25% occurring only once. This CDR3 has 16 residues. The sequencing input was tumor tissue. This TCR derives from a female donor with retroperitoneal liposarcoma. The gene calls are TRBV12-3 or TRBV12-4 and TRBJ2-4, with D maybe TRBD1 (7 bases). Matching the DNA end better, TRBJ2-7 makes the J call doubtful. CDR3 loop: CASRPGKAGGWFEQYF. DNA for the CDR3: TGTGCCAGCAGGCCGGGAAAGGCAGGGGGGTGGTTCGAGCAGTACTTC.